The 26 T cell receptor beta chains below come from one sample, sequenced in a study of cytomegalovirus exposure and HLA in healthy donors. The PCR was carried out with 60 Vbeta primers and 13 Jbeta primers. Assay: immunoSEQ multiplex PCR; the TCRdb copy retains only in-frame clones and omits some. The sample contains 150,000 to 200,000 clones, more than 60% of which appear only once. The sequencing sample was made of PBMCs. The receptors originated from a man between 18 and 29 years old in good health and CMV-seropositive.

The chain employs TRBV9 and TRBJ2-3; a weak D match, TRBD2 (5 bases). Trimming shortened V by 3 bases and J by 2 bases, and 16 bases separated the two germline ends. The germline CDR1 and CDR2 sequences are SGDLS and YYNGEE. The CDR3 runs to 16 residues. The CDR3 bases are TGTGCCAGCAGCGAGGCAGTCGGGATACCCACAGATACGCAGTATTTT. Amino acids: CASSEAVGIPTDTQYF.

The chain joins TRBV7-2 to TRBJ2-1; 13 nucleotides align to TRBD2. The germline gives CDR1 SGHTA, CDR2 FQGNSA. Trimming cost V 0 bases and J 6 bases; bases outside gene matches: 2. CDR3 length equals 16 residues. This CDR3 reads CASSLAGLAGLNEQFF. The CDR3 bases are TGTGCCAGCAGCTTAGCGGGACTAGCGGGGCTCAATGAGCAGTTCTTC.

The chain is built from TRBV7-9 and TRBJ2-7, with 10 bases matching TRBD1. V lost 4 bases, J lost 2 bases, and 11 bases stayed unmatched. The V gene's germline CDR1 is SEHNR and CDR2 FQNEAQ (reference sequence). This CDR3 has 17 amino acids. This CDR3 is CASSSLARDRGTYEQYF. The CDR3, as DNA: TGTGCCAGCAGCTCACTCGCCCGGGACAGGGGAACCTACGAGCAGTACTTC.

The chain uses TRBV9 and TRBJ1-2; perhaps TRBD1 as D (5 bases). V lost 4 bases to trimming and J lost 8 bases, with 12 bases between them. Germline CDR1 is SGDLS and CDR2 is YYNGEE. The CDR3 runs 12 residues. The CDR3 DNA reads TGTGCCAGCAGCCCAGGCAAGGGGGGCTACACCTTC. Amino acid sequence: CASSPGKGGYTF.

The chain has TRBV12-5 and TRBJ2-1; possible D gene TRBD1, 6 bases. CDR3 size: 14 residues. V was pared by 3 bases and J by 7 bases, with 13 bases between. CDR1 LGHNT and CDR2 FRNRAP come from the germline V gene. In DNA, the CDR3 is TGTGCTAGTGGTTTAGGGAACAGGGTAAATGAGCAGTTCTTC. The encoded protein is CASGLGNRVNEQFF. Using reference TRBV12-5 and TRBJ2-1 for the parts outside the CDR3, the full variable domain is DARVTQTPRHKVTEMGQEVTMRCQPILGHNTVFWYRQTMMQGLELLAYFRNRAPLDDSGMPKDRFSAEMPDATLATLKIQPSEPRDSAVYFCASGLGNRVNEQFFGPGTRLTVL.

The chain has TRBV29-1 and TRBJ2-5; D is undetermined. The CDR3 extends over 14 amino acids. The germline V gene encodes CDR1 SQVTM and CDR2 ANQGSEA. Trimming took 5 bases from V and 3 from J, leaving 16 bases between them. CDR3 coding DNA: TGCAGCGTTATCGAGTTTCTTAGAGAAGAGACCCAGTACTTC. This codes for CSVIEFLREETQYF.

V gene TRBV6-1 combines with J gene TRBJ2-5; 8 bases map to TRBD1. The CDR3 covers 14 residues. Germline V gene data show CDR1 as MNHNS and CDR2 as SASEGT. The J segment lost 4 bases and the V segment lost 6 bases, leaving 7 bases of the junction unmatched. The CDR3 spells CASRALDRGETQYF. CDR3 nucleotides: TGTGCCAGCAGAGCACTCGACAGGGGAGAGACCCAGTACTTC.

The CDR3 here is CASKVNRASYNEQFF. CDR3 nucleotides: TGTGCCAGCAAGGTTAACAGGGCATCCTACAATGAGCAGTTCTTC. The V call is TRBV6-1, the J call TRBJ2-1; TRBD1 might be the D (6 bases). This CDR3 has 15 amino acids. V gave up 7 bases and J gave up 1 base, with 14 bases separating them. Per germline, CDR1 MNHNS and CDR2 SASEGT.

This clone was observed a few times. The chain has TRBV14 and TRBJ2-7, with D perhaps TRBD1 (6 bases). V was cut by 2 bases and J by 6 bases, with 20 bases left in between. The CDR3 extends over 16 amino acids. Germline V CDR1 and CDR2: SGHDN, FVKESK. The chain's CDR3 is CASSQLDRDKGIEQYF. The DNA for the CDR3 is TGTGCCAGCAGCCAATTGGACAGAGATAAGGGGATCGAGCAGTACTTC.

The chain employs TRBV4-1 and TRBJ2-7; D remains unclear. This CDR3 contains 14 residues. Trimming removed 4 bases at V and 0 bases at J, with 10 bases between. CDR1 is MGHRA, CDR2 YSYEKL, per germline. The CDR3, as DNA: TGCGCCAGCAGCCCGCGACTGGGCTCCTACGAGCAGTACTTC. It is translated as CASSPRLGSYEQYF.

V is TRBV28 and J is TRBJ1-5; 10 nucleotides match TRBD1. This CDR3 has 16 residues. Germline trimming cut 5 bases from V and 3 bases from J; bases unmatched to any gene: 7. CDR1 and CDR2 from the germline V gene are MDHEN and SYDVKM. The CDR3 region has the DNA TGTGCCAGCAGTAATTCGGGACAGGGGTACAATCAGCCCCAGCATTTT. Residues: CASSNSGQGYNQPQHF.

This clone was counted between two and nine times. The V call is TRBV28, the J call TRBJ2-3; TRBD2 agrees at 9 bases. Germline-derived CDR1 and CDR2 are MDHEN and SYDVKM. The V and J ends lost 7 bases and 1 base, in that order; junction bases with no gene match: 6. CDR3 length: 15 amino acids. In DNA, the CDR3 is TGTGCCAGCAACCCTAGCGGGGCAGGCACAGATACGCAGTATTTT. This translates into CASNPSGAGTDTQYF.

The chain combines TRBV2 with TRBJ2-3; TRBD1 is a possible D gene (6 bases). This CDR3 is built from 13 residues. CDR1 is SNHLY, CDR2 FYNNEI, per germline. Trimming cost V 5 bases and J 3 bases, with 9 bases left between them. CDR3 sequence: CASSTGRTDTQYF. For the CDR3, the DNA is TGTGCCAGCAGTACAGGGCGAACAGATACGCAGTATTTT.

This clone was counted a few times. The chain recombines TRBV6-1 with TRBJ1-2; 12 bases are a match to TRBD1. The CDR3 is 16 amino acids. The germline V gene has CDR1 MNHNS and CDR2 SASEGT. After removal of 4 bases from V and 4 bases from J, the junction contained 7 bases not matched to a gene. The DNA for the CDR3 is TGTGCCAGCAGTGTATTACCGGGACAGGGGGCCTATGGCTACACCTTC. It encodes CASSVLPGQGAYGYTF.

The V call is TRBV6-1, the J call TRBJ2-7, with 10 nucleotides matching TRBD1. V dropped 5 bases and J dropped 3; count of bases not matched to a gene: 7. In germline, CDR1 is MNHNS, CDR2 SASEGT. The CDR3 is made up of 15 amino acids. CDR3 in DNA: TGTGCCAGCAGTCAAGAGGGACAGGGGATCTACGAGCAGTACTTC. Translating it yields CASSQEGQGIYEQYF.

The chain uses TRBV7-7 and TRBJ2-1; 7 bases map to TRBD2. Trimming removed 1 base from V and 5 bases from J; junction bases left unmatched: 5. Germline CDR1 SSHAT, CDR2 FNYEAQ (reference sequence). CDR3 size: 15 residues. CDR3 sequence (DNA): TGTGCCAGCAGCTTAGAAGGACTAGTAAACAATGAGCAGTTCTTC. Translation gives CASSLEGLVNNEQFF.

V is TRBV28 and J is TRBJ1-4; no definite D call. The V gene's germline CDR1 is MDHEN and CDR2 SYDVKM. Trimming stripped 5 bases from V and 0 bases from J, with 7 bases between. This CDR3 spans 14 amino acids. CDR3: CASSTSSTNEKLFF. CDR3 sequence (DNA): TGTGCCAGCAGTACGAGCTCAACTAATGAAAAACTGTTTTTT.

The chain employs TRBV27 and TRBJ2-2; 9 bases align to TRBD2. CDR1 is MNHEY and CDR2 is SMNVEV in the germline V gene (reference sequence). Trimming cost V 4 bases and J 5 bases; bases outside gene matches: 8. The CDR3 sequence is 16 residues long. In nucleotides, the CDR3 is TGTGCCAGCAGTTCCCGTAGCGGGAGAGGGACCGGGGAGCTGTTTTTT. Protein: CASSSRSGRGTGELFF.

The V and J genes are TRBV11-2 and TRBJ2-2, with TRBD2 matching over 11 bases. V was pared by 0 bases and J by 3 bases, with 6 bases of the junction left unmatched. Germline lookup yields CDR1 SGHAT and CDR2 FQNNGV. The CDR3 covers 18 residues. The CDR3 here is CASSLDYGLAGYTGELFF. The CDR3 DNA sequence: TGTGCCAGCAGCTTAGATTACGGACTAGCGGGCTACACCGGGGAGCTGTTTTTT.

This chain joins TRBV5-4 and TRBJ2-1; 7 positions match TRBD2. CDR3 length equals 16 residues. Losses at the gene ends were 2 bases for V and 14 bases for J; bases not matched to a gene: 19. Germline V gene data show CDR1 as SGHNT and CDR2 as YYREEE (reference sequence). The CDR3 DNA is TGTGCCAGCAGCTTTCATTACCAGGTCCGGGACTACAGAAAGTTCTTC. Its protein is CASSFHYQVRDYRKFF.

The V call is TRBV14, the J call TRBJ2-4; 7 nucleotides match TRBD1. Trimming removed 0 bases from V and 13 bases from J; junction bases left unmatched: 0. There are 11 residues in the CDR3. The germline CDR1 and CDR2 sequences are SGHDN and FVKESK. The CDR3 DNA reads TGTGCCAGCAGCCAAGAGGGACAGCAGTACTTC. This gives the protein CASSQEGQQYF.

As to this clone: A junction end diverges from the germline sequence, so it may reflect a read error. CDR3 in amino acids: CAIREPGTGPLNTEAFF. The CDR3 nucleotides are TGTGCCATCCGTGAGCCCGGGACAGGGCCTTTAAACACTGAAGCTTTCTTT. V usage is TRBV10-3 and J usage is TRBJ1-1; 9 nucleotides line up with TRBD1. This CDR3 is 17 amino acids long. The germline V gene encodes CDR1 ENHRY and CDR2 SYGVKD.

A word on this clone: The CDR3 ends on some other residue instead of the conserved phenylalanine or tryptophan, so this is likely a read error. This chain connects TRBV5-6 to TRBJ1-1, with D unclear. The CDR3 is 13 amino acids. Per germline, CDR1 SGHDT and CDR2 YYEEEE. V was trimmed by 3 bases and J by 11 bases, leaving 17 bases between them. Here the CDR3 reads CASSSRYALRAFL. Written as DNA, the CDR3 is TGTGCCAGCAGCTCGCGATACGCCCTGAGGGCTTTCCTT.

This clone was counted a few times. The rearrangement joins TRBV6-5 to TRBJ2-7; a possible D gene is TRBD2 (5 bases). V lost 0 bases and J lost 4, with 13 bases in between. Germline V lookup: CDR1 MNHEY, CDR2 SVGAGI. The CDR3 consists of 15 residues. Here the CDR3 DNA reads TGTGCCAGCAGTTACTCGCGAGGGAGCAGGTACGAGCAGTACTTC. This translates into CASSYSRGSRYEQYF.

This clone was detected only a few times. The chain couples TRBV7-2 to TRBJ2-1; 10 nucleotides agree with TRBD2. This CDR3 is built from 17 residues. Germline-derived CDR1 and CDR2 are SGHTA and FQGNSA. Trimming removed 3 bases from V and 5 bases from J; junction bases left unmatched: 10. CDR3 protein: CASSFGGLANGDNEQFF. For the CDR3, the DNA is TGTGCCAGCAGCTTCGGGGGACTAGCGAATGGTGACAATGAGCAGTTCTTC.

The rearrangement joins TRBV6-5 to TRBJ2-7, with D possibly being TRBD1 (5 bases). Germline V lookup: CDR1 MNHEY, CDR2 SVGAGI. V gave up 6 bases and J gave up 0 bases, with 12 bases separating them. The CDR3 is made up of 14 amino acids. CDR3 loop: CASSLVDSSYEQYF. In DNA form, the CDR3 reads TGTGCCAGCAGCCTCGTAGACAGCTCCTACGAGCAGTACTTC.